The 27 T cell receptor beta chains in this list originate from one sample, sequenced in a study of tumor-infiltrating lymphocytes in oesophageal squamous cell carcinoma. TCRdb redid the calling of the PCR reads with MiXCR, one entry per CDR3 protein. Here the sample spans about 15,000 distinct CDR3 sequences, 40% to 65% being singletons. The sequenced material came from esophageal tumor tissue. Receptors originate from a male donor with esophageal squamous cell carcinoma.

This clonotype was found many times. The gene calls are TRBV4-3 and TRBJ1-5; TRBD1 is a possible D gene (6 bases). The CDR3 contains 15 residues. Germline CDR1 LGHNA, CDR2 YSLEER. The germline V and J ends were trimmed by 0 bases and 7 bases, with 13 bases remaining between them. This chain's CDR3 is CASSQDWGAGQPQHF. The CDR3 region has the DNA TGCGCCAGCAGCCAAGATTGGGGGGCAGGGCAGCCCCAGCATTTT.

The chain uses TRBV7-2 and TRBJ2-3, with 8 bases that match TRBD2. CDR3 length equals 15 residues. The ends lost 5 bases at V and 3 bases at J; junction bases unmatched: 7. CDR1 and CDR2 from the germline V gene are SGHTA and FQGNSA. This CDR3 reads CASSPPGLGTDTQYF. The CDR3 nucleotides read TGTGCCAGCAGCCCTCCGGGACTAGGAACAGATACGCAGTATTTT. The variable domain in full, completed from reference TRBV7-2 and TRBJ2-3, reads GAGVSQSPSNKVTEKGKDVELRCDPISGHTALYWYRQSLGQGLEFLIYFQGNSAPDKSGLPSDRFSAERTGGSVSTLTIQRTQQEDSAVYLCASSPPGLGTDTQYFGPGTRLTVL.

This clonotype was observed at least ten times. The chain joins TRBV5-1 to TRBJ1-5; a weak D match, TRBD1 (5 bases). Looked up from germline, CDR1 is SGHRS and CDR2 is YFSETQ. The V gene lost 4 bases and the J gene lost 2 bases, with 10 bases spanning the gap. This CDR3 comprises 14 residues. CDR3: CASSLSGGNQPQHF. CDR3 nucleotides: TGCGCCAGCAGCCTCTCGGGGGGCAATCAGCCCCAGCATTTT.

Ten or more counts support this clonotype. This chain joins TRBV6-1 and TRBJ2-1; the D gene is possibly TRBD2 (6 bases). V was trimmed by 5 bases and J by 6 bases, leaving 17 bases between them. The length of the CDR3 is 15 residues. Germline V CDR1 and CDR2: MNHNS, SASEGT. The CDR3 sequence is CASSYQTGAGNEQFF. The CDR3 DNA reads TGTGCCAGCAGTTATCAGACCGGAGCGGGCAATGAGCAGTTCTTC.

CDR3 protein: CASSLKRGGSGVQYF. CDR3 bases: TGTGCCAGCAGCTTAAAACGGGGGGGAAGTGGTGTGCAGTACTTC. The chain joins TRBV7-2 to TRBJ2-4, with 8 nucleotides matching TRBD2. Germline CDR1 reads SGHTA; CDR2 reads FQGNSA. The CDR3 covers 15 residues. The V segment lost 2 bases and the J segment 13 bases; nucleotides outside the gene matches: 13.

This clonotype has only a few counts. This chain uses TRBV7-6 with TRBJ2-3; D gene uncertain. The end of the DNA aligns better with TRBJ2-1, so the J call may be wrong. In germline, CDR1 is SGHVS, CDR2 FNYEAQ. The CDR3 consists of 13 residues. This CDR3 reads CASSLASLAEQFF. Written as DNA, the CDR3 is TGTGCCAGCAGCTTAGCGAGTTTGGCAGAGCAGTTCTTC.

The table lists this clonotype with a few counts. The chain carries TRBV7-6 and TRBJ2-1, with TRBD2 matching over 14 bases. The CDR3 has 17 amino acids. In germline, CDR1 is SGHVS, CDR2 FNYEAQ. Trimming removed 2 bases from V and 9 bases from J; junction bases left unmatched: 9. In DNA, the CDR3 is TGTGCCAGCAGCTTAACGCGGACTAGCGGGAGGAATGTTGAGCAGTTCTTC. Protein: CASSLTRTSGRNVEQFF.

This clonotype has ten or more counts. The chain links TRBV7-9 to TRBJ1-4; weak D call: TRBD1 (5 bases). Germline CDR1 SEHNR, CDR2 FQNEAQ (reference sequence). Trimming took 0 bases from V and 8 from J, leaving 16 bases between them. The length of the CDR3 is 16 residues. The CDR3 region is CASSLAGPARSEKLFF. DNA for the CDR3: TGTGCCAGCAGCTTAGCGGGACCAGCCCGTAGCGAAAAACTGTTTTTT.

The rearrangement uses TRBV6-5 and TRBJ2-7; 8 nucleotides line up with TRBD2. The J call is uncertain, as TRBJ2-5 better fits the DNA end. Germline CDR1 reads MNHEY; CDR2 reads SVGAGI. CDR3 length equals 14 residues. Here the CDR3 DNA reads TGTGCCAGCGGATCCGGGACTAGAATAGAGACCCAGTACTTC. It is translated as CASGSGTRIETQYF.

The rearrangement joins TRBV27 to TRBJ2-5; no firm D call. The J call may be incorrect, as the DNA end agrees better with TRBJ2-6. Germline-derived CDR1 and CDR2 are MNHEY and SMNVEV (reference sequence). The CDR3 loop spans 18 amino acids. CDR3 in amino acids: CASSFRSSNVAGANVLTF. For the CDR3, the DNA is TGTGCCAGCAGTTTTCGGAGTTCCAACGTAGCTGGGGCCAACGTCCTGACTTTC.

The table lists this clonotype with a few counts. The rearrangement uses TRBV7-8 and TRBJ2-1; TRBD2 matches 8 bases. The CDR3 is 17 residues long. Germline V gives CDR1 SGHVS, CDR2 FQNEAQ. Germline trimming cut 1 base from V and 4 bases from J; bases unmatched to any gene: 9. The DNA of the CDR3 is TGTGCCAGCAGCTTAGTGGTCGCGGGAGGTGGGTACAATGAGCAGTTCTTC. It yields the protein CASSLVVAGGGYNEQFF. Full variable domain (outside the CDR3, taken from reference TRBV7-8 and TRBJ2-1): GAGVSQSPRYKVAKRGQDVALRCDPISGHVSLFWYQQALGQGPEFLTYFQNEAQLDKSGLPSDRFFAERPEGSVSTLKIQRTQQEDSAVYLCASSLVVAGGGYNEQFFGPGTRLTVL.

The rearrangement links TRBV6-8 to TRBJ2-3; TRBD1 might be the D (6 bases). Germline V gives CDR1 MNHGY, CDR2 SAAAGT. This CDR3 contains 16 residues. Deletions cut 6 bases from V and 6 bases from J, with 22 bases between. The CDR3 region has the DNA TGTGCCAGCAGCCAATATGGACAGTCTCGCTCGGATACGCAGTATTTT. This translates into CASSQYGQSRSDTQYF.

The chain recombines TRBV7-3 with TRBJ2-3, with 10 positions matching TRBD1. The CDR3 runs 16 residues. Losses at the gene ends were 0 bases for V and 1 base for J; bases not matched to a gene: 1. From germline, CDR1 is SGHTA and CDR2 FQGTGA. The CDR3 is CASSLTGTGGTDTQYF. DNA for the CDR3: TGTGCCAGCAGCTTAACCGGGACAGGGGGCACAGATACGCAGTATTTT.

This clonotype is termed large. J is TRBJ1-6 and V is TRBV7-2; 8 nucleotides agree with TRBD1. V trimming: 4 bases; J trimming: 8 bases; junction bases outside the gene matches: 7. Germline CDR1 reads SGHTA; CDR2 reads FQGNSA. The CDR3 extends over 15 amino acids. CDR3 residues: CASSWGQVLDSPLHF. The DNA for the CDR3 is TGTGCCAGCAGCTGGGGACAGGTTTTAGATTCACCCCTCCACTTT.

J is TRBJ1-1 and V is TRBV7-6; possible D gene TRBD1, 6 bases. The CDR3 loop spans 14 amino acids. Germline-derived CDR1 and CDR2 are SGHVS and FNYEAQ. Trimming shortened V by 1 base and J by 4 bases, and 10 bases separated the two germline ends. The DNA for the CDR3 is TGTGCCAGCAGCTTAGTGGGGGCGAGCACTGAAGCTTTCTTT. Protein: CASSLVGASTEAFF.

The chain joins TRBV6-2 or TRBV6-3 to TRBJ1-5, with 7 bases identical to TRBD1. The CDR3 length is 16 residues. J gave up 2 bases and V 5 bases, and 9 bases lay outside the gene matches. Germline CDR1 and CDR2: MNHEY and SVGEGT. This CDR3 is CASSEGQRSRNQPQHF. DNA for the CDR3: TGTGCCAGCAGTGAGGGACAGAGGAGTCGCAATCAGCCCCAGCATTTT.

The sample holds one count of this clonotype. The rearrangement joins TRBV7-9 to TRBJ2-1; maybe TRBD2 (6 bases). Matching the DNA end better, TRBJ2-5 makes the J call doubtful. The germline V gene has CDR1 SEHNR and CDR2 FQNEAQ (reference sequence). CDR3 length equals 16 residues. The CDR3: CASRDGSKPLGETQYF. For the CDR3, the DNA is TGTGCCAGCAGAGACGGGAGCAAACCGCTGGGGGAGACCCAGTACTTC.

This clonotype was counted at least ten times. The rearrangement uses TRBV19 and TRBJ1-1; D gene uncertain. This CDR3 has 14 amino acids. Germline V gene data show CDR1 as LNHDA and CDR2 as SQIVND (reference sequence). Trimming took off 7 bases at V and 4 bases at J, with 16 bases between the two ends. The CDR3 loop is CASTRDDLGTEAFF. The CDR3 DNA reads as TGTGCCAGTACCCGAGACGATCTAGGCACTGAAGCTTTCTTT.

A remark on this clonotype: A read error is likely, as this CDR3 ends without the conserved phenylalanine or tryptophan. Because the CDR3's place on the DNA is in doubt, the DNA is left out and the CDR3 is given as listed by TCRdb. The rearrangement links TRBV7-4 to TRBJ2-6; the table gives TRBD2 as D, unverified against the DNA. Germline lookup yields CDR1 SGHVT and CDR2 SQSDAQ. Counting both end residues, the CDR3 totals 17 amino acids. The CDR3 reads CASSLDSERSYEQYFGA.

This sequence joins TRBV7-2 and TRBJ2-1, with 7 bases fitting TRBD2. With 3 bases clipped from V and 6 bases from J, the junction kept 2 bases outside the gene matches. CDR1 and CDR2 from the germline V gene are SGHTA and FQGNSA. The CDR3 length is 13 residues. The CDR3: CASSFGGSNEQFF. The CDR3 nucleotides read TGTGCCAGCAGCTTCGGCGGGAGCAATGAGCAGTTCTTC.

This clonotype showed up just a few times. The conserved final phenylalanine or tryptophan is absent from the CDR3, which likely points to a read error. It is unclear where the CDR3 begins or ends on the DNA, so no DNA is shown, and the CDR3 is as TCRdb lists it. The chain has TRBV28 and TRBJ2-5; the table assigns TRBD1, which was not confirmed against the DNA. Counting both end residues, the CDR3 totals 17 amino acids. Germline loops: CDR1 MDHEN, CDR2 SYDVKM. CDR3 protein: CASSLNPGTSDEQFFGA.

The rearrangement uses TRBV7-3 and TRBJ2-4, with no clear D. The better agreement between TRBJ2-7 and the DNA end casts doubt on the J call. Germline CDR1 is SGHTA and CDR2 is FQGTGA. The CDR3 contains 13 residues. The CDR3 loop reads CASSPDFTYEQYF. The DNA of the CDR3 is TGTGCCAGCAGCCCAGATTTTACCTACGAGCAGTACTTC.

The J gene is TRBJ2-7, the V gene TRBV7-2, with D perhaps given as TRBD1 or TRBD2 (7 bases each). CDR1 and CDR2 from the germline V gene are SGHTA and FQGNSA. V lost 4 bases and J lost 2, with 27 bases in between. This CDR3 comprises 19 residues. DNA of the CDR3: TGTGCCAGCAGCTCTCCGCGGCGCGGGGGACAGCCTACCACCTACGAGCAGTACTTC. This encodes CASSSPRRGGQPTTYEQYF.

This clonotype was detected many times. The chain uses TRBV5-1 and TRBJ2-7; 12 bases agree with TRBD2. With 3 bases clipped from V and 4 bases from J, the junction kept 5 bases outside the gene matches. CDR1 is SGHRS, CDR2 YFSETQ, per germline. The CDR3 sequence is 15 residues long. The CDR3 region is CASSSSLAGGYEQYF. The CDR3 DNA sequence: TGCGCCAGCAGCTCCTCACTAGCGGGAGGATACGAGCAGTACTTC.

This clonotype was observed many times. The chain links TRBV7-9 to TRBJ2-1; D gene uncertain. Germline V gene lookup returns CDR1 SEHNR and CDR2 FQNEAQ (reference sequence). Trimming removed 2 bases at V and 7 bases at J, with 6 bases between. The CDR3 contains 12 residues. The CDR3 DNA reads as TGTGCCAGCAGCTTACCCGGGAATGAGCAGTTCTTC. Protein sequence: CASSLPGNEQFF. Combining the CDR3 with reference TRBV7-9 and TRBJ2-1 gives the whole variable domain DTGVSQNPRHKITKRGQNVTFRCDPISEHNRLYWYRQTLGQGPEFLTYFQNEAQLEKSRLLSDRFSAERPKGSFSTLEIQRTEQGDSAMYLCASSLPGNEQFFGPGTRLTVL.

This chain joins TRBV7-6 and TRBJ2-7; 10 bases fit TRBD2. This CDR3 region has 14 residues. Germline V CDR1 and CDR2: SGHVS, FNYEAQ. Unmatched junction bases numbered 5, after V lost 6 bases and J lost 3 bases. Written as DNA, the CDR3 is TGTGCCAGCAGTAATAGCGGGAGGAGCTACGAGCAGTACTTC. Protein product: CASSNSGRSYEQYF. The full variable domain, in which reference TRBV7-6 and TRBJ2-7 provide the parts outside the CDR3, is GAGVSQSPRYKVTKRGQDVALRCDPISGHVSLYWYRQALGQGPEFLTYFNYEAQQDKSGLPNDRFSAERPEGSISTLTIQRTEQRDSAMYRCASSNSGRSYEQYFGPGTRLTVT.

For this clonotype: The limits of the CDR3 on the DNA are not certain, so only TCRdb's listed CDR3 is given. The gene calls are TRBV7-5 and TRBJ2-3; TRBD1 is the table's D call, not checked against the DNA. TRBV7-5 is shown as a pseudogene. The CDR3 is 20 residues long, counting both termini. This CDR3 reads CISVPEARPWQGRFAETQYF.